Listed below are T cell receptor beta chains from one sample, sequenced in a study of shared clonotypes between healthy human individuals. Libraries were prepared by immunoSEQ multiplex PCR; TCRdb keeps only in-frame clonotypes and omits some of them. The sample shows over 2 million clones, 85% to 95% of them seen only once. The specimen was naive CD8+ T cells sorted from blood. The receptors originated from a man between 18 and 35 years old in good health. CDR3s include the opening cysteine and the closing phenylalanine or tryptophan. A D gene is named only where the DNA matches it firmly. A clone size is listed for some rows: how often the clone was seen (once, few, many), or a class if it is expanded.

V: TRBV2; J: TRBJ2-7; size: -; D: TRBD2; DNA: TGTGCCAGCAGTGAAGCAGGTCTAGCGGGACCCTCCTACGAGCAGTACTTC; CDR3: CASSEAGLAGPSYEQYF
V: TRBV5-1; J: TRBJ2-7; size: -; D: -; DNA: TGCGCCAGCAGCGATGACAGAGTAGGATCCTACGAGCAGTACTTC; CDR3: CASSDDRVGSYEQYF
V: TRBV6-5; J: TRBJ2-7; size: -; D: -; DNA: TGTGCCGTTAGGACAGTGGGGGATACCTACGAGCAGTACTTC; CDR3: CAVRTVGDTYEQYF
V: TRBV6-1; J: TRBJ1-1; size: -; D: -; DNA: TGTGCCAGCAGGCTGACAGCGGCTGAAGCTTTCTTT; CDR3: CASRLTAAEAFF
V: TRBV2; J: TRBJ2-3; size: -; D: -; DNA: TGTGCCAGCAGTGATACGGAGGCGCTGGCTAGCGCAGATACGCAGTATTTT; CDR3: CASSDTEALASADTQYF
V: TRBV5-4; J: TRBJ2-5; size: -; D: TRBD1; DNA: TGTGCCAGCAGCGTCGACAGGGCCGAGACCCAGTACTTC; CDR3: CASSVDRAETQYF
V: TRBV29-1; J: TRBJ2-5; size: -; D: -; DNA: TGCAGCGTTGAAGTTCCTCTCGTAGAGACCCAGTACTTC; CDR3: CSVEVPLVETQYF
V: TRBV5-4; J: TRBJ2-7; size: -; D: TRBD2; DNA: TGTGCCAGCAGCTCGACTAGCGGGAGCTCCTACGAGCAGTACTTC; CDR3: CASSSTSGSSYEQYF
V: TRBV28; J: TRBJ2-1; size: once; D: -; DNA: TGTGCCAGCAGTTCTCAAGGGAACAATGAGCAGTTCTTC; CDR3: CASSSQGNNEQFF
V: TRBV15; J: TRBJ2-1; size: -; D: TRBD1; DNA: TGTGCCACCAGCAGATCCGGGACAGGGCGACAGTTCTTC; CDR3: CATSRSGTGRQFF
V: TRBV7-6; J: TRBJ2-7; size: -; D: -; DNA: TGTGCCAGCAGCTTAGGAGGAACCTACGAGCAGTACTTC; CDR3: CASSLGGTYEQYF
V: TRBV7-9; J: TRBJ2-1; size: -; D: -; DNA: TGTGCCAGCAGCAGAGACGACAATGAGCAGTTCTTC; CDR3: CASSRDDNEQFF
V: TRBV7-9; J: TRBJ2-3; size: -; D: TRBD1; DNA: TGTGCCAGCAGCTTAAGCCGGGACAGCAACACAGATACGCAGTATTTT; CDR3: CASSLSRDSNTDTQYF
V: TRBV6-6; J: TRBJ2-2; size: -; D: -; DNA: TGTGCCAGCGATCCTTACACCGGGGAGCTGTTTTTT; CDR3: CASDPYTGELFF
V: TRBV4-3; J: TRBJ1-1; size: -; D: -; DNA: TGCGCCAGCAGCCAGCTGGGTATGAACACTGAAGCTTTCTTT; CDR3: CASSQLGMNTEAFF
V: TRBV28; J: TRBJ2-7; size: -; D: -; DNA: TGTGCCAGCAGTTTATCTTTTTGGGGTCGGGAGCGGAGCTCCTACGAGCAGTACTTC; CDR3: CASSLSFWGRERSSYEQYF
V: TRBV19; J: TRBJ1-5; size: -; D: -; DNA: TGTGCCAGTAGTATTGACGGGGATAGCAATCAGCCCCAGCATTTT; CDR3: CASSIDGDSNQPQHF
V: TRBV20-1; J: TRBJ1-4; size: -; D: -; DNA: TGCAGTGCCCTTAATGAAAAACTGTTTTTT; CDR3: CSALNEKLFF
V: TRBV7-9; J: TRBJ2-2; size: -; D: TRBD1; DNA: TGTGCCAGCAGCTTAGCGCTTCTGACAGGGGGCACCGGGGAGCTGTTTTTT; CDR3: CASSLALLTGGTGELFF
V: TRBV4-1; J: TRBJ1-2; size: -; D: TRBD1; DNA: TGCGCCAGCAGCCAACCGGGACAGGGCTATGGCTACACCTTC; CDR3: CASSQPGQGYGYTF
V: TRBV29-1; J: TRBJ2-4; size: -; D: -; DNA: TGCAGCGCCTCCGGGACCGAGGGCATTCAGTACTTC; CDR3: CSASGTEGIQYF
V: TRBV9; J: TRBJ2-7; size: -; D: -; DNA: TGTGCCAGCAGCGTAGGAGGGGACACCTACGAGCAGTACTTC; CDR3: CASSVGGDTYEQYF
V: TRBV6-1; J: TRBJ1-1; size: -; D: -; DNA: TGTGCCAGCAGTGTCGGGATTTTAGGACTCCGGAACACTGAAGCTTTCTTT; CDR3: CASSVGILGLRNTEAFF
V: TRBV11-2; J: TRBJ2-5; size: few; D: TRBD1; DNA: TGTGCCAGCAGCTTTGGCAGGGGGGAGACCCAGTACTTC; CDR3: CASSFGRGETQYF
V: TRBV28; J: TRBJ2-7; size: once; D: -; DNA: TGTGCCAGCAGCGCCCGGGACGGTGCATACTACGAGCAGTACTTC; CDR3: CASSARDGAYYEQYF
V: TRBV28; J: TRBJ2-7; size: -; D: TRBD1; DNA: TGTGCCAGCAGACTGGACAGGGAAAACGAGCAGTACTTC; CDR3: CASRLDRENEQYF
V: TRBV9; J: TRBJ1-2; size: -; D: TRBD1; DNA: TGTGCCAGCAGCGTAGGGTCCGGGACAGGGGAGAACTATGGCTACACCTTC; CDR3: CASSVGSGTGENYGYTF
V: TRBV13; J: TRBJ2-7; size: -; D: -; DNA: TGTGCCAGCAAGGAAAGGGAAAGCGAGCAGTACTTC; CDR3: CASKERESEQYF
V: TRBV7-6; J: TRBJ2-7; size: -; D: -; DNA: TGTGCCAGCAGCTTAGGAACAGGGAGTGGTGAGCAGTACTTC; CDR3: CASSLGTGSGEQYF
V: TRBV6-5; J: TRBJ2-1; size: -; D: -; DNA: TGTGCCAGCAGTTGGACCCTGGGGGCAGCCTACAATGAGCAGTTCTTC; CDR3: CASSWTLGAAYNEQFF
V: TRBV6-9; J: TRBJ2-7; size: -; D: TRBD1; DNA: TGTGCCAGCACTCCGGGACAGGGACACTACGAGCAGTACTTC; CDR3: CASTPGQGHYEQYF
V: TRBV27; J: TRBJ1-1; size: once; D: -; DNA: TGTGCCAGCAGTTTTGGCCAGACAAACACTGAAGCTTTCTTT; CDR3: CASSFGQTNTEAFF
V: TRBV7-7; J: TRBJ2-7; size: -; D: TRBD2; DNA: TGTGCTAGCAGCGCGACTAGCGGATACGAGCAGTACTTC; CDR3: CASSATSGYEQYF
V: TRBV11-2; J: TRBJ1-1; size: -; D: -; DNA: TGTGCCAGCAGCTCCGACCCTGACACTGAAGCTTTCTTT; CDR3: CASSSDPDTEAFF
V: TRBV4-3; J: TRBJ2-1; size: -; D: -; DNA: TGCGCCAGCAGCCCGGGGCGGGGTTCCTCCTACAATGAGCAGTTCTTC; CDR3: CASSPGRGSSYNEQFF
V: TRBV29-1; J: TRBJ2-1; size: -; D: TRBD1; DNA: TGCAGCGTTAGTAGAACAGGGGGCTACAATGAGCAGTTCTTC; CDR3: CSVSRTGGYNEQFF
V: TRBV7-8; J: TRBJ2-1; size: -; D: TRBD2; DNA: TGTGCCAGCAGCGGGATGATGGGACTAGCGGGACGGTGGTACAATGAGCAGTTCTTC; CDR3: CASSGMMGLAGRWYNEQFF
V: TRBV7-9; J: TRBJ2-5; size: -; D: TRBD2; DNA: TGTGCCAGCAGCCCTGGACTAGCGGGATACCAAGAGACCCAGTACTTC; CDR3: CASSPGLAGYQETQYF
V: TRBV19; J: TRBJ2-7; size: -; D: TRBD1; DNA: TGTGCCAGTAGTATCGTTCAGGGGGCTTACGAGCAGTACTTC; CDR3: CASSIVQGAYEQYF
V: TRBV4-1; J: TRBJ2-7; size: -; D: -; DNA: TGCGCCAGCAGCCAAGGGCAGGGGCTTTCCTACGAGCAGTACTTC; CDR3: CASSQGQGLSYEQYF
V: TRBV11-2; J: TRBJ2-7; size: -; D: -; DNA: TGTGCCAGCAGTCTTTCCGGGACGATTGGCTACGAGCAGTACTTC; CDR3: CASSLSGTIGYEQYF
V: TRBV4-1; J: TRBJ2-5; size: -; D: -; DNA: TGCGCCAGCAGAGGTCAGGGTGGGAGTGCTTGGGAGACCCAGTACTTC; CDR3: CASRGQGGSAWETQYF
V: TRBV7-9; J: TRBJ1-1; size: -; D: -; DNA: TGTGCCAGCAGCCCCGAAGGTAGTCTTGGGAACACTGAAGCTTTCTTT; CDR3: CASSPEGSLGNTEAFF
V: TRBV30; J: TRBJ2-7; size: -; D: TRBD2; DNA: TGTGCCTGGGGACTAGGATTTTCCTACGAGCAGTACTTC; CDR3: CAWGLGFSYEQYF
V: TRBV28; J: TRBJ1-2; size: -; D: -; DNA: TGTGCCAGCAGTTTCTCCTCAGGGGCCCCCCCTGAGGACTATGGCTACACCTTC; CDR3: CASSFSSGAPPEDYGYTF
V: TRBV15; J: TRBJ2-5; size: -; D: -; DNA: TGTGCCACCAGCAGAGTAGCGCGGGGGCAGGAGACCCAGTACTTC; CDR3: CATSRVARGQETQYF
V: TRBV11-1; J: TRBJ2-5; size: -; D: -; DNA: TGTGCCAGCAGCTTAGCGGGGGAAGCGTTTATAGAGACCCAGTACTTC; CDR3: CASSLAGEAFIETQYF
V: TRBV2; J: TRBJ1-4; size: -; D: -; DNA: TGTGCCACCCTAGCACAGGATGGTGAAAAACTGTTTTTT; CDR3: CATLAQDGEKLFF
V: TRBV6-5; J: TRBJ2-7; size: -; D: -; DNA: TGTGCCAGCAGTTACGGGGCCGTCGGCGAGCAGTACTTC; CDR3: CASSYGAVGEQYF
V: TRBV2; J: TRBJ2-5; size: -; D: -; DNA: TGTGCCAGCAGTGATCCGAATCAAGAGACCCAGTACTTC; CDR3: CASSDPNQETQYF
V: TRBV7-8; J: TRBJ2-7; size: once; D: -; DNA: TGTGCCAGCAGCTTCCCCCAGACAAACTACGAGCAGTACTTC; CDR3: CASSFPQTNYEQYF
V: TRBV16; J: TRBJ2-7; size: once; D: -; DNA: TGTGCCAGCAGCCAAGCGGCGGAGGGGGTATACGAGCAGTACTTC; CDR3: CASSQAAEGVYEQYF
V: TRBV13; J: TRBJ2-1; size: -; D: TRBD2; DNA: TGTGCCAGCAGCTTAGGGCGGGGGTACAATGAGCAGTTCTTC; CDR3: CASSLGRGYNEQFF
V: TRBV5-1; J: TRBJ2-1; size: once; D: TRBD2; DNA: TGCGCCAGCAGCCCTACTAGCGGGGGGTTAAATGAGCAGTTCTTC; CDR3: CASSPTSGGLNEQFF
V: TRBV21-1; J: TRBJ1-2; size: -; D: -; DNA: TGTGCCAGCAGCCCATCCAGGGCGGGCTATGGCTACACCTTC; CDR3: CASSPSRAGYGYTF